This T cell receptor (beta chain) was sequenced during a study of blood T cell repertoires in COVID-19. Profiled with immunoSEQ multiplex PCR; TCRdb holds only in-frame clones, not every one. This table holds about 81,000 clones, around 89% found once. This receptor was taken from a man between 65 and 79 years old with active or convalescent COVID-19. The sequenced sample was peripheral blood.

CDR3 DNA: TGTGCCAGCAGCCGGCGGGACAGCTCTAGCACAGATACGCAGTATTTT. It is translated as CASSRRDSSSTDTQYF. The chain uses TRBV11-3 and TRBJ2-3; D possibly corresponds to TRBD1 (7 bases). V lost 5 bases to trimming and J lost 0 bases, with 15 bases between them. CDR1 and CDR2 (germline): SGHNT, YENEEA. This CDR3 spans 16 amino acids.